The 16 T cell receptor beta chains in this list originate from one sample, sequenced in a study of blood T cells in healthy people across ages. A second about 6 to 11 cycle PCR used barcoded and J-beta primers. TCRdb itself ran the 5' RACE reads through MiXCR, one entry per CDR3 protein. The data show some 1.4 million distinct CDR3 sequences, approximately 40% seen once. What was sequenced was blood. The receptors derive from a woman younger than 30 in good health.

The genes are TRBV5-1 and TRBJ2-3; possibly TRBD1 or TRBD2 for D (6 bases each). Germline CDR1 reads SGHRS; CDR2 reads YFSETQ. V shed 5 bases and J shed 3 bases, with 13 bases lying between them. The CDR3 length is 14 residues. The CDR3 DNA sequence: TGCGCCAGCAGGCAAGGGGGACTTACAGATACGCAGTATTTT. This gives the protein CASRQGGLTDTQYF.

The table lists this clonotype with a few counts. The J gene is TRBJ2-6, the V gene TRBV5-5, with TRBD1 identical over 10 bases. This CDR3 contains 16 residues. Germline CDR1 and CDR2: SGHKS and YYEKEE (reference sequence). V shed 4 bases and J 11 bases; nucleotides not matched to a gene: 12. The CDR3 nucleotides read TGTGCCAGCAGCCCGGATTCCGGGACAGGGGAGGACGTCCTGACTTTC. This gives the protein CASSPDSGTGEDVLTF.

This clonotype was detected only a few times. This chain connects TRBV27 to TRBJ2-5, with TRBD1 matching over 9 bases. The V segment lost 5 bases and the J segment 4 bases; nucleotides outside the gene matches: 8. Germline assignment: CDR1 MNHEY and CDR2 SMNVEV (reference sequence). This CDR3 has 15 residues. In DNA form, the CDR3 reads TGTGCCAGCAGTCCCCGACAGGGGGGCGGAGAGACCCAGTACTTC. Protein product: CASSPRQGGGETQYF.

The chain has TRBV10-3 and TRBJ2-1; the D gene is possibly TRBD1 (6 bases). Trimming took 6 bases from V and 10 from J, leaving 22 bases between them. The V gene's germline CDR1 is ENHRY and CDR2 SYGVKD. The CDR3 runs 15 residues. CDR3 DNA sequence: TGTGCCATCAGGGACACAGGGCAGGTCCCCGAAGAGCAGTTCTTC. It yields the protein CAIRDTGQVPEEQFF.

The V and J genes are TRBV2 and TRBJ1-1, with 9 bases fitting TRBD1. CDR3 length: 13 residues. Germline trimming cut 8 bases from V and 4 bases from J; bases unmatched to any gene: 5. CDR1 is SNHLY and CDR2 is FYNNEI in the germline V gene. This CDR3 reads CASCGQGPTEAFF. The CDR3 DNA sequence: TGTGCCAGCTGTGGACAGGGGCCCACTGAAGCTTTCTTT. Combining the CDR3 with reference TRBV2 and TRBJ1-1 gives the whole variable domain EPEVTQTPSHQVTQMGQEVILRCVPISNHLYFYWYRQILGQKVEFLVSFYNNEISEKSEIFDDQFSVERPDGSNFTLKIRSTKLEDSAMYFCASCGQGPTEAFFGQGTRLTVV.

The chain is built from TRBV10-1 and TRBJ2-1; D is possibly TRBD1 (5 bases). The CDR3 has 13 amino acids. The germline V gene has CDR1 WNHNN and CDR2 SYGVQD (reference sequence). V lost 4 bases and J lost 7, with 11 bases in between. This CDR3 reads CASSAQARNEQFF. CDR3 bases: TGCGCCAGCAGTGCACAGGCACGGAATGAGCAGTTCTTC.

This sequence joins TRBV28 and TRBJ2-7; D not certain. V shed 6 bases and J shed 3 bases, with 27 bases lying between them. Germline-derived CDR1 and CDR2 are MDHEN and SYDVKM. The CDR3 loop spans 18 amino acids. CDR3 coding DNA: TGTGCCAGCAGCCACGACAAAGAAACCAAGGTAGTATTCTACGAGCAGTACTTC. This encodes CASSHDKETKVVFYEQYF.

The chain recombines TRBV2 with TRBJ1-2; perhaps TRBD1 as D (6 bases). Trimming took 6 bases from V and 2 from J, leaving 16 bases between them. Looked up from germline, CDR1 is SNHLY and CDR2 is FYNNEI. The CDR3 loop spans 15 amino acids. The CDR3 region is CASREPGVPNYGYTF. In DNA form, the CDR3 reads TGTGCCAGCAGGGAACCAGGGGTACCGAACTATGGCTACACCTTC. Drawing the rest from reference TRBV2 and TRBJ1-2, the complete variable domain is EPEVTQTPSHQVTQMGQEVILRCVPISNHLYFYWYRQILGQKVEFLVSFYNNEISEKSEIFDDQFSVERPDGSNFTLKIRSTKLEDSAMYFCASREPGVPNYGYTFGSGTRLTVV.

The J gene is TRBJ1-1, the V gene TRBV20-1; D is unclear. Germline CDR1 and CDR2: DFQATT and SNEGSKA (reference sequence). V was trimmed by 0 bases and J by 4 bases, leaving 9 bases between them. CDR3 size: 13 residues. The CDR3 sequence is CSARDPGATEAFF. DNA for the CDR3: TGCAGTGCTAGAGACCCAGGCGCCACTGAAGCTTTCTTT.

DNA of the CDR3: TGTGCCAGCAGCGTAGCTAGTAGCGGGCGCCCCTACAATGAGCAGTTCTTC. Translated, it gives CASSVASSGRPYNEQFF. The rearrangement joins TRBV9 to TRBJ2-1; TRBD2 aligns across 7 bases. Germline V gene sequence: CDR1 SGDLS, CDR2 YYNGEE. V gave up 0 bases and J gave up 2 bases; unmatched junction bases: 8. This CDR3 has 17 amino acids. Filled out from reference TRBV9 and TRBJ2-1, the complete variable domain reads DSGVTQTPKHLITATGQRVTLRCSPRSGDLSVYWYQQSLDQGLQFLIQYYNGEERAKGNILERFSAQQFPDLHSELNLSSLELGDSALYFCASSVASSGRPYNEQFFGPGTRLTVL.

The chain carries TRBV2 and TRBJ2-7; D may be TRBD1 (5 bases). Trimming shortened V by 3 bases and J by 9 bases, and 9 bases separated the two germline ends. CDR3 size: 11 residues. The germline CDR1 and CDR2 sequences are SNHLY and FYNNEI. The CDR3 sequence: CASSDRERQYF. In DNA, the CDR3 is TGTGCCAGCAGTGACAGGGAAAGGCAGTACTTC.

The genes are TRBV5-1 and TRBJ2-3, with no clear D. The germline V gene encodes CDR1 SGHRS and CDR2 YFSETQ. V lost 5 bases, J lost 0 bases, and 22 bases lay in between. The CDR3 length is 18 residues. CDR3 sequence: CASRARDLHHASTDTQYF. As DNA, the CDR3 is TGCGCCAGCAGGGCCCGTGACTTACACCACGCGAGCACAGATACGCAGTATTTT.

The chain carries TRBV28 and TRBJ1-4, with TRBD1 matching over 9 bases. Germline assignment: CDR1 MDHEN and CDR2 SYDVKM. With V trimmed by 4 bases and J by 5 bases, 5 bases remained unmatched. The CDR3 runs 15 residues. The DNA of the CDR3 is TGTGCCAGCAGTTCTGCCGGGACAGGGAATGAAAAACTGTTTTTT. Protein product: CASSSAGTGNEKLFF.

V is TRBV20-1 and J is TRBJ1-2, with 10 bases identical to TRBD1. The germline gives CDR1 DFQATT, CDR2 SNEGSKA (reference sequence). The V gene end was trimmed by 5 bases and the J gene end by 2 bases; junction bases not matched to a gene: 8. The CDR3 spans 15 residues. CDR3 nucleotides: TGCAGTGCTCCGGAGGGGACAGGGGACAACTATGGCTACACCTTC. It encodes CSAPEGTGDNYGYTF.

The gene calls are TRBV27 and TRBJ2-1, with 7 bases matching TRBD1. CDR1 is MNHEY, CDR2 SMNVEV, per germline (reference sequence). The J segment lost 1 base and the V segment lost 5 bases, leaving 11 bases of the junction unmatched. This CDR3 is 17 amino acids long. The CDR3 DNA sequence: TGTGCCAGCAGTAAGTTACAGGGGCCCCTGTCCTACAATGAGCAGTTCTTC. It encodes CASSKLQGPLSYNEQFF.

This clonotype came up a few times. The CDR3 bases are TGTGCCAGCAGCCAAGTTCTCGAGTCCGGGGAGCTGTTTTTT. Amino acids: CASSQVLESGELFF. V and J are TRBV4-2 and TRBJ2-2; no clear D. V was trimmed by 1 base and J by 6 bases, leaving 9 bases between them. The CDR3 extends over 14 amino acids. Germline V gives CDR1 LGHNA, CDR2 YNFKEQ.